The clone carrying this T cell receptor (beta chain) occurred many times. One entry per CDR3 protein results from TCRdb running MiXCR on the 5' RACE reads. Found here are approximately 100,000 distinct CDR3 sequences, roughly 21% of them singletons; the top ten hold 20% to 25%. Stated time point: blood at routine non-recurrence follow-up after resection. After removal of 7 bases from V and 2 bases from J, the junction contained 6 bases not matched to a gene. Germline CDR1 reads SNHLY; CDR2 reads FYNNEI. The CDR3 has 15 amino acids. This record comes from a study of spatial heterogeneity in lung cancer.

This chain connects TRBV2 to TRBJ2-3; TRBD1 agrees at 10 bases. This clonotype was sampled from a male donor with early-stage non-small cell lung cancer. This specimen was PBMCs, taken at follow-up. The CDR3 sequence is CASNGQGVPTDTQYF. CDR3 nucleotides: TGTGCCAGCAACGGACAGGGGGTCCCCACAGATACGCAGTATTTT.